Below, one T cell receptor (beta chain) is given with its context. Under the authors' procedure: Estimation of nucleated cell counts was performed using reference gene primer amplification. Sequencing was performed with immunoSEQ multiplex PCR; in TCRdb, only in-frame clones are kept and a portion is missing. V, J and clone size were drawn from that table, and D and trimming were deduced from the DNA. The repertoire consists of approximately 300,000 clones, with more than 75% occurring once and the leading ten covering roughly 4.5%. These data are taken from a study of blood T cell repertoires in COVID-19. Looking at the study overall: There were acute and convalescent COVID-19 samples, and they came from the United States, Italy and Spain.

This CDR3 has 15 residues. V lost 9 bases to trimming and J lost 1 base; unmatched junction nucleotides: 9. Germline loops: CDR1 WNHNN, CDR2 SYGVQD (reference sequence). Study members were between about 18 and 100 years old and lived in 20 to 30 US regions. The sequenced sample consisted of PBMCs or T cells enriched from blood (not recorded which). This sequence joins TRBV10-1 and TRBJ2-5, with 9 bases fitting TRBD2. This TCR derives from a man younger than 45 who had recovered from COVID-19. DNA for the CDR3: TGCGCCAGGGCGAAGAGCGGGGGGTCCCAAGAGACCCAGTACTTC. This translates into CARAKSGGSQETQYF.